These 15 T cell receptor beta chains originate from one sample sequenced in a study of neoadjuvant anti-PD-1 for oral cavity cancer. Data came from immunoSEQ multiplex PCR; TCRdb stores just in-frame clones and leaves some out. The sample lists approximately 13,000 clones, around 64% seen once, with roughly 2.2% in the top ten. The sample here was PBMCs, taken before nivolumab (anti-PD-1) treatment. Receptors originate from a person aged 40 to 85 with oral cavity squamous cell carcinoma.

The chain has TRBV2 and TRBJ1-5; no reliable D call. This CDR3 region has 13 residues. Germline CDR1 SNHLY, CDR2 FYNNEI. V lost 3 bases, J lost 7 bases, and 10 bases lay in between. CDR3 sequence reads: CASSEGLWQPQHF. CDR3 nucleotide sequence: TGTGCCAGCAGTGAGGGTCTATGGCAGCCCCAGCATTTT.

This clone came up once. The V call is TRBV9, the J call TRBJ1-3; D is possibly TRBD1 (6 bases). V shed 3 bases and J shed 2 bases, with 15 bases lying between them. Per germline, CDR1 SGDLS and CDR2 YYNGEE. CDR3 size: 16 residues. The CDR3 spells CASSGNRENPGNTIYF. Here the CDR3 DNA reads TGTGCCAGCAGCGGCAACAGGGAGAACCCTGGAAACACCATATATTTT.

This clone was seen a handful of times. The chain links TRBV18 to TRBJ2-5, with D possibly TRBD2 on 7 matching bases. V gave up 2 bases and J gave up 2 bases, with 9 bases separating them. CDR3 size: 14 residues. Germline V lookup: CDR1 KGHSH, CDR2 LQKENI. The CDR3 sequence: CASSPEGGQETQYF. DNA of the CDR3: TGTGCCAGCTCACCAGAGGGGGGGCAAGAGACCCAGTACTTC.

The chain's CDR3 is CAWTPANYGYTF. The CDR3 DNA follows: TGTGCCTGGACCCCAGCTAACTATGGCTACACCTTC. The chain combines TRBV30 with TRBJ1-2, with D unclear. Trimming removed 4 bases from V and 0 bases from J, with 6 bases in between. CDR1 and CDR2 from the germline V gene are GTSNPN and SVGIG (reference sequence). CDR3 size: 12 residues.

The chain links TRBV29-1 to TRBJ1-1; possible D gene TRBD1, 5 bases. Trimming stripped 3 bases from V and 4 bases from J, with 15 bases between. The CDR3 covers 14 residues. Germline V gives CDR1 SQVTM, CDR2 ANQGSEA. The CDR3 region is CSVEGQVGGTEAFF. The CDR3 DNA is TGCAGCGTTGAGGGGCAGGTCGGGGGCACTGAAGCTTTCTTT.

The chain has TRBV10-3 and TRBJ1-1; D gene ambiguous. Germline-derived CDR1 and CDR2 are ENHRY and SYGVKD. V lost 0 bases, J lost 6 bases, and 14 bases lay in between. The CDR3 has 15 residues. The CDR3 DNA follows: TGTGCCATCAGTGAGTCACTGGGGAGGATGCCTGAAGCTTTCTTT. This gives the protein CAISESLGRMPEAFF.

The sample holds a few counts of this clone. This chain connects TRBV11-2 to TRBJ2-4; 7 bases line up with TRBD2. CDR1 and CDR2 (germline): SGHAT, FQNNGV. With 2 bases clipped from V and 9 bases from J, the junction kept 7 bases outside the gene matches. This CDR3 has 14 amino acids. The CDR3 loop reads CASSLSRGEAIQYF. The CDR3 DNA is TGTGCCAGCAGCTTATCTCGGGGGGAGGCCATTCAGTACTTC.

The V call is TRBV2, the J call TRBJ2-1; no clear D. Germline assignment: CDR1 SNHLY and CDR2 FYNNEI. V lost 6 bases to trimming and J lost 3 bases, with 6 bases between them. This CDR3 has 12 amino acids. This CDR3 is CASRLIYNEQFF. In nucleotides, the CDR3 is TGTGCCAGCAGACTCATCTACAATGAGCAGTTCTTC.

This sequence joins TRBV6-1 and TRBJ1-6; 9 nucleotides agree with TRBD1. The germline V gene has CDR1 MNHNS and CDR2 SASEGT. This CDR3 spans 16 amino acids. Trimming at V came to 2 bases and at J to 5 bases, leaving 4 bases not matched to a gene. The CDR3 DNA reads TGTGCCAGCAGTGAAACGACAGGGGGTCATAATTCACCCCTCCACTTT. This translates into CASSETTGGHNSPLHF.

The chain employs TRBV7-8 and TRBJ2-7; D ambiguous. Germline V gives CDR1 SGHVS, CDR2 FQNEAQ. The CDR3 has 14 residues. V lost 1 base and J lost 6, with 13 bases in between. The CDR3 DNA reads TGTGCCAGCAGCTTAGAGGGTCCCCGGGTCGAGCAGTACTTC. The encoded protein is CASSLEGPRVEQYF.

The count of this clone is one. The gene calls are TRBV9 and TRBJ2-2; D might be TRBD1 (6 bases). V lost 9 bases and J lost 0, with 15 bases in between. The germline gives CDR1 SGDLS, CDR2 YYNGEE. CDR3 length: 15 amino acids. The CDR3 DNA reads as TGTGCCACCTCGACAGGACACGCGAACACCGGGGAGCTGTTTTTT. Its protein product is CATSTGHANTGELFF.

This clone appeared once. The V and J genes are TRBV5-6 and TRBJ2-1, with 9 positions matching TRBD1. Germline CDR1 reads SGHDT; CDR2 reads YYEEEE. The CDR3 consists of 16 residues. Trimming cost V 0 bases and J 7 bases; bases outside gene matches: 8. CDR3 DNA sequence: TGTGCCAGCAGCTTGGCCGGGACAGGGATTTCAAATGAGCAGTTCTTC. It encodes CASSLAGTGISNEQFF.

This chain uses TRBV11-2 with TRBJ1-2; D remains unclear. Trimming stripped 3 bases from V and 5 bases from J, with 13 bases between. CDR3 length equals 14 residues. In germline, CDR1 is SGHAT, CDR2 FQNNGV. The CDR3 DNA follows: TGTGCCAGCAGCTTCCCGCAATCCCCTTATGGCTACACCTTC. This codes for CASSFPQSPYGYTF.

CDR3 amino acids: CASKARGKEKLFF. The DNA for the CDR3 is TGCGCCAGCAAGGCCAGGGGGAAGGAAAAACTGTTTTTT. The chain recombines TRBV5-1 with TRBJ1-4; 7 nucleotides agree with TRBD1. Germline CDR1 SGHRS, CDR2 YFSETQ. J gave up 8 bases and V 6 bases, and 7 bases lay outside the gene matches. There are 13 residues in the CDR3.

This chain joins TRBV6-6 and TRBJ2-7, with 9 bases that match TRBD1. The CDR3 loop spans 14 amino acids. The trim removed 6 bases at V and 5 bases at J, leaving 8 bases unmatched. Per the germline V gene, CDR1 is MNHNY and CDR2 is SVGAGI (reference sequence). The CDR3 reads CASRLGQGGDEQYF. CDR3 sequence (DNA): TGTGCCAGCAGGCTGGGACAGGGTGGGGACGAGCAGTACTTC.